One sample yielded the 32 T cell receptor beta chains listed below, sequenced in a study of T cell responses to AZD1222 COVID-19 vaccine. The repertoire was sequenced with immunoSEQ multiplex PCR; TCRdb's copy has only in-frame clones and lacks some. The sample carries roughly 110,000 clones, 90% recorded once. The material was peripheral blood, obtained 28 days after the second AZD1222 dose. Receptors were obtained from an adult who received the AZD1222 COVID-19 vaccine.

The chain combines TRBV12-3 or TRBV12-4 with TRBJ1-6; D gene uncertain. This CDR3 region has 11 residues. Trimming took off 3 bases at V and 9 bases at J, with 3 bases between the two ends. The CDR3 DNA is TGTGCCAGCAGTTTGTCTTCACCCCTCCACTTT. The encoded protein is CASSLSSPLHF.

The chain joins TRBV7-3 to TRBJ2-7; 7 bases agree with TRBD2. CDR3 length: 15 residues. Germline CDR1 is SGHTA and CDR2 is FQGTGA. The V and J ends lost 6 bases and 0 bases, in that order; junction bases with no gene match: 8. The CDR3 DNA sequence: TGTGCCAGCAGTTTATGGGAGGGTTCCTCCTACGAGCAGTACTTC. Residues: CASSLWEGSSYEQYF. The whole variable domain, filled in from reference TRBV7-3 and TRBJ2-7, reads GAGVSQTPSNKVTEKGKYVELRCDPISGHTALYWYRQSLGQGPEFLIYFQGTGAADDSGLPNDRFFAVRPEGSVSTLKIQRTERGDSAVYLCASSLWEGSSYEQYFGPGTRLTVT.

This clone was counted once. This chain uses TRBV4-1 with TRBJ1-5; D not certain. The V end was cut by 3 bases, the J end by 0 bases, with 9 bases between. CDR1 and CDR2 (germline): MGHRA, YSYEKL. CDR3 length equals 15 residues. The CDR3 protein is CASSQKGNSNQPQHF. DNA for the CDR3: TGCGCCAGCAGCCAGAAGGGCAATAGCAATCAGCCCCAGCATTTT.

The genes are TRBV18 and TRBJ2-7; no firm D call. This CDR3 region has 14 residues. V lost 3 bases to trimming and J lost 2 bases, with 11 bases between them. Germline assignment: CDR1 KGHSH and CDR2 LQKENI. The CDR3 DNA sequence: TGTGCCAGCTCACCTCTTGACACGGCCTACGAGCAGTACTTC. Protein sequence: CASSPLDTAYEQYF.

The chain joins TRBV6-2 or TRBV6-3 to TRBJ1-5; D remains unclear. Germline V CDR1 and CDR2: MNHEY, SVGEGT. Deletions cut 3 bases from V and 1 base from J, with 10 bases between. This CDR3 has 15 residues. In nucleotides, the CDR3 is TGTGCCAGCAGTTATAATGGCTTGAGCAATCAGCCCCAGCATTTT. Translated: CASSYNGLSNQPQHF.

This rearrangement joins TRBV19 to TRBJ1-1, with D unresolved. CDR3 length equals 12 residues. CDR1 and CDR2 from the germline V gene are LNHDA and SQIVND (reference sequence). The V and J ends lost 5 bases and 5 bases respectively, with 9 bases between them. The CDR3 loop reads CASSPLGTEAFF. Written as DNA, the CDR3 is TGTGCCAGTAGTCCCCTCGGTACTGAAGCTTTCTTT.

The chain has TRBV10-3 and TRBJ2-2, with TRBD1 matching 7 bases. The CDR3 runs to 16 residues. V shed 2 bases, J shed 6 bases, and the junction held 9 bases outside the gene matches. CDR1 is ENHRY, CDR2 SYGVKD, per germline. DNA of the CDR3: TGTGCCATCAGTGAGCAGGCAGGGGGTCTCGCCGGGGAGCTGTTTTTT. It is translated as CAISEQAGGLAGELFF.

The chain links TRBV7-9 to TRBJ2-7; 9 nucleotides agree with TRBD1. This CDR3 comprises 15 residues. V shed 5 bases and J 1 base; nucleotides not matched to a gene: 6. The germline V gene encodes CDR1 SEHNR and CDR2 FQNEAQ (reference sequence). CDR3 sequence reads: CASSRTGQGSYEQYF. CDR3 sequence (DNA): TGTGCCAGCAGCCGCACGGGACAGGGATCCTACGAGCAGTACTTC.

V gene TRBV7-2 combines with J gene TRBJ2-3, with 7 bases aligning to TRBD2. The germline V gene has CDR1 SGHTA and CDR2 FQGNSA. Trimming cost V 7 bases and J 6 bases; bases outside gene matches: 13. The CDR3 is made up of 15 amino acids. The CDR3 region has the DNA TGTGCCAGCACTGACGCCGGGACGCGGGGGGATACGCAGTATTTT. This gives the protein CASTDAGTRGDTQYF.

The V call is TRBV7-9, the J call TRBJ2-2; the match to TRBD1 covers 9 bases. CDR1 and CDR2 (germline): SEHNR, FQNEAQ (reference sequence). J was trimmed by 5 bases and V by 4 bases; bases with no gene match: 8. The CDR3 runs to 16 residues. The CDR3 DNA reads TGTGCCAGCAGCTCCGGACAGGGGAAGGGGACCGGGGAGCTGTTTTTT. The encoded protein is CASSSGQGKGTGELFF. Complete variable domain (other parts from reference TRBV7-9 and TRBJ2-2): DTGVSQNPRHKITKRGQNVTFRCDPISEHNRLYWYRQTLGQGPEFLTYFQNEAQLEKSRLLSDRFSAERPKGSFSTLEIQRTEQGDSAMYLCASSSGQGKGTGELFFGEGSRLTVL.

V is TRBV29-1 and J is TRBJ1-5; unclear D gene. The CDR3 runs 12 residues. V was cut by 7 bases and J by 4 bases, with 11 bases left in between. The germline CDR1 and CDR2 sequences are SQVTM and ANQGSEA. For the CDR3, the DNA is TGCAGCGCTGCGGGTCCTAATCAGCCCCAGCATTTT. Protein product: CSAAGPNQPQHF. Variable domain in full (rest from reference TRBV29-1 and TRBJ1-5): SAVISQKPSRDICQRGTSLTIQCQVDSQVTMMFWYRQQPGQSLTLIATANQGSEATYESGFVIDKFPISRPNLTFSTLTVSNMSPEDSSIYLCSAAGPNQPQHFGDGTRLSIL.

The genes are TRBV25-1 and TRBJ2-2; D possibly corresponds to TRBD2 (5 bases). This CDR3 region has 12 residues. The V gene's germline CDR1 is MGHDK and CDR2 SYGVNS. V was shortened by 6 bases and J by 6 bases, with 8 bases between the two germline ends. CDR3 in DNA: TGTGCCAGCAGCGGGCGGGCCGGGGAGCTGTTTTTT. Encoded protein: CASSGRAGELFF.

This clone was counted a single time. The rearrangement links TRBV15 to TRBJ1-2; the D gene is possibly TRBD1 (5 bases). The germline V gene encodes CDR1 LNHNV and CDR2 YYDKDF (reference sequence). The CDR3 has 15 residues. The germline V and J ends were trimmed by 5 bases and 1 base, with 14 bases remaining between them. The DNA of the CDR3 is TGTGCCACCAGCCCAGGGTCGGGGGTTAACTATGGCTACACCTTC. Encoded protein: CATSPGSGVNYGYTF.

The chain uses TRBV4-3 and TRBJ1-4; D unresolved. Looked up from germline, CDR1 is LGHNA and CDR2 is YSLEER. The V end lost 1 base, the J end lost 2 bases, and 8 bases lay between the germline ends. This CDR3 region has 15 residues. CDR3 nucleotide sequence: TGCGCCAGCAGCCAAGTAGGAGGCACTAATGAAAAACTGTTTTTT. Translation gives CASSQVGGTNEKLFF.

This sequence joins TRBV5-1 and TRBJ1-6; D not certain. CDR3 length equals 16 residues. Trimming took off 0 bases at V and 0 bases at J, with 7 bases between the two ends. CDR1 is SGHRS, CDR2 YFSETQ, per germline. CDR3 protein: CASSLDGSSYNSPLHF. CDR3 DNA: TGCGCCAGCAGCTTGGACGGAAGCTCCTATAATTCACCCCTCCACTTT.

V is TRBV6-5 and J is TRBJ1-2, with D possibly TRBD1 on 5 matching bases. The germline V gene encodes CDR1 MNHEY and CDR2 SVGAGI. The V end lost 9 bases, the J end lost 6 bases, and 14 bases lay between the germline ends. The CDR3 sequence is 12 residues long. The CDR3 region is CASGGRAHGYTF. CDR3 in DNA: TGTGCCAGTGGGGGTAGGGCCCATGGCTACACCTTC.

The genes are TRBV3-1 (or the pseudogene TRBV3-2) and TRBJ1-3; 11 bases fit TRBD1. The germline CDR1 and CDR2 sequences are LGHDT and YNNKEL (reference sequence). Trimming took 4 bases from V and 8 from J; bases not matched to a gene: 4. The CDR3 is 14 residues long. CDR3 in amino acids: CASSRGQGEYTIYF. The CDR3, as DNA: TGTGCCAGCAGCCGGGGACAGGGGGAATACACCATATATTTT.

This rearrangement joins TRBV6-5 to TRBJ1-2, with 7 nucleotides matching TRBD1. The CDR3 consists of 14 residues. Trimming at V came to 1 base and at J to 7 bases, leaving 6 bases not matched to a gene. Germline V gives CDR1 MNHEY, CDR2 SVGAGI. CDR3 residues: CASSYFNRGGGYTF. CDR3 in DNA: TGTGCCAGCAGTTACTTCAACAGGGGCGGTGGCTACACCTTC.

A single count supports this clone. The chain joins TRBV6-5 to TRBJ2-7; D perhaps matches TRBD1 (7 bases). Trimming took off 10 bases at V and 2 bases at J, with 15 bases between the two ends. Germline-derived CDR1 and CDR2 are MNHEY and SVGAGI. The CDR3 has 13 amino acids. Here the CDR3 reads CATRRDSPYEQYF. In DNA form, the CDR3 reads TGTGCCACCCGGAGGGACAGTCCCTACGAGCAGTACTTC.

The chain has TRBV19 and TRBJ2-7; 7 bases agree with TRBD2. CDR1 and CDR2 (germline): LNHDA, SQIVND (reference sequence). Trimming removed 1 base from V and 5 bases from J; junction bases left unmatched: 2. The CDR3 runs to 13 residues. As DNA, the CDR3 is TGTGCCAGTAGTATAGGACTAGCCAACGAGCAGTACTTC. This sequence encodes CASSIGLANEQYF.

This chain joins TRBV3-1 (or the pseudogene TRBV3-2) and TRBJ1-5; weak D call: TRBD1 (5 bases). The germline CDR1 and CDR2 sequences are LGHDT and YNNKEL (reference sequence). CDR3 size: 15 residues. Deletions cut 0 bases from V and 6 bases from J, with 12 bases between. This CDR3 reads CASSQDTGEFQPQHF. The CDR3 nucleotides read TGTGCCAGCAGCCAAGATACGGGGGAATTTCAGCCCCAGCATTTT.

This clone was detected only a few times. The J gene is TRBJ2-1, the V gene TRBV5-5; D is unresolved. V was clipped by 4 bases and J by 9 bases, with 11 bases between them. Germline V CDR1 and CDR2: SGHKS, YYEKEE (reference sequence). The length of the CDR3 is 12 residues. The CDR3 is CASSPDAGEQFF. The CDR3 DNA is TGTGCCAGCAGCCCGGACGCAGGTGAGCAGTTCTTC.

This chain joins TRBV19 and TRBJ1-5, with D possibly matching TRBD1 (5 bases). The V end was cut by 3 bases, the J end by 4 bases, with 10 bases between. The CDR3 runs to 14 residues. Germline V gene data show CDR1 as LNHDA and CDR2 as SQIVND (reference sequence). The CDR3 sequence is CASSIDRANQPQHF. The DNA of the CDR3 is TGTGCCAGTAGTATTGACAGAGCGAATCAGCCCCAGCATTTT.

The genes are TRBV3-1 (or the pseudogene TRBV3-2) and TRBJ1-6; D ambiguous. This CDR3 has 17 residues. Germline V gives CDR1 LGHDT, CDR2 YNNKEL (reference sequence). Trimming left V 0 bases short and J 7 bases short, with 16 bases between. This CDR3 reads CASSQDIEEVPNSPLHF. The CDR3 DNA sequence: TGTGCCAGCAGCCAAGATATCGAAGAGGTACCCAATTCACCCCTCCACTTT.

CDR3 sequence: CASSRQAKETQYF. CDR3 DNA sequence: TGTGCCAGCAGCCGTCAGGCGAAAGAGACCCAGTACTTC. This chain uses TRBV12-3 or TRBV12-4 with TRBJ2-5; D remains unclear. V lost 6 bases and J 3 bases, leaving 11 bases between the germline ends. The CDR3 extends over 13 amino acids.

V and J are TRBV19 and TRBJ2-3; no reliable D call. V was trimmed by 1 base and J by 2 bases, leaving 7 bases between them. Germline V lookup: CDR1 LNHDA, CDR2 SQIVND (reference sequence). There are 14 residues in the CDR3. For the CDR3, the DNA is TGTGCCAGTAGTATAGTGGGCCCCACAGATACGCAGTATTTT. This sequence encodes CASSIVGPTDTQYF.

V and J are TRBV5-1 and TRBJ2-3; D is undetermined. In germline, CDR1 is SGHRS, CDR2 YFSETQ. This CDR3 has 15 residues. V was shortened by 1 base and J by 3 bases, with 12 bases between the two germline ends. CDR3 protein: CASSLSPLLTDTQYF. The CDR3 DNA sequence: TGCGCCAGCAGCTTGTCCCCACTTCTTACAGATACGCAGTATTTT.

This chain connects TRBV7-2 to TRBJ1-5; D unresolved. CDR1 and CDR2 (germline): SGHTA, FQGNSA. V was clipped by 3 bases and J by 4 bases, with 7 bases between them. This CDR3 region has 13 residues. The CDR3 DNA reads as TGTGCCAGCAGCTTTGAACATAATCAGCCCCAGCATTTT. Its translation is CASSFEHNQPQHF.

The chain recombines TRBV7-8 with TRBJ1-2; 9 bases are a match to TRBD1. Germline lookup yields CDR1 SGHVS and CDR2 FQNEAQ. The CDR3 totals 14 residues. Unmatched junction bases numbered 9, after V lost 5 bases and J lost 8 bases. The chain's CDR3 is CASSQRRTGDGYTF. The CDR3 DNA reads TGTGCCAGCAGCCAACGAAGGACAGGGGACGGCTACACCTTC.

The gene calls are TRBV18 and TRBJ2-2; 8 nucleotides match TRBD1. The ends lost 3 bases at V and 4 bases at J; junction bases unmatched: 7. Germline loops: CDR1 KGHSH, CDR2 LQKENI. The CDR3 spans 16 residues. CDR3 sequence: CASSPAGQGSTGELFF. DNA of the CDR3: TGTGCCAGCTCACCCGCCGGACAGGGAAGCACCGGGGAGCTGTTTTTT.

The chain combines TRBV19 with TRBJ2-2; TRBD2 agrees at 7 bases. V was pared by 1 base and J by 6 bases, with 5 bases of the junction left unmatched. The CDR3 contains 15 residues. From germline, CDR1 is LNHDA and CDR2 SQIVND (reference sequence). The CDR3 sequence is CASSIGTSMAGELFF. As DNA, the CDR3 is TGTGCCAGTAGTATAGGGACTAGTATGGCCGGGGAGCTGTTTTTT.

This sequence joins TRBV19 and TRBJ2-3; 8 bases are a match to TRBD1. The CDR3 totals 15 residues. The V gene's germline CDR1 is LNHDA and CDR2 SQIVND (reference sequence). The ends lost 4 bases at V and 2 bases at J; junction bases unmatched: 5. In DNA form, the CDR3 reads TGTGCCAGTAGTACCCGGGACAGGAACACAGATACGCAGTATTTT. Its protein is CASSTRDRNTDTQYF.